This record looks at one TCR beta chain sequence and its context. Combining a sample-barcoded 5' primer with a J-beta primer mix, a second PCR ran for roughly 6 to 12 cycles. From the 5' RACE reads, TCRdb called clonotypes with MiXCR, one entry per CDR3 protein. This table has roughly 800,000 distinct CDR3 sequences, roughly 25% appearing once. The length of the CDR3 is 13 residues. The germline V gene encodes CDR1 SGHTA and CDR2 FQGNSA. V shed 5 bases and J shed 9 bases, with 13 bases lying between them. The sample comes from a study of blood T cells in healthy people across ages. The same sample was also used in a study of T cells of mothers and their children. That work states: Once extracted, all RNA went into cDNA synthesis at approximately 1.5 ug per 15 ul. Thymic selection molds TCR recombination products alike in related and unrelated pairs.

This clonotype was sampled from a boy between 10 and 17 years old in good health. J is TRBJ2-2 and V is TRBV7-2; weak D call: TRBD1 (7 bases). Sequencing was carried out using blood. CDR3: CASSRQGGRELFF. The CDR3 nucleotides are TGTGCCAGCAGCCGCCAGGGGGGCCGGGAGCTGTTTTTT.